The 20 T cell receptor beta chains in this list originate from one sample, sequenced in a study of shared clonotypes between healthy human individuals. Assay used: immunoSEQ multiplex PCR; TCRdb lists only in-frame clones, some missing. Among approximately 500,000 clones listed, less than 96% were seen once. Sequenced input: naive CD4+ T cells sorted from blood. The subset denotes: CD45RA+ positively selected. The receptors stem from a woman aged 25 to 39 in good health.

The chain recombines TRBV7-6 with TRBJ2-2; 7 bases match TRBD1. V dropped 6 bases and J dropped 4; count of bases not matched to a gene: 8. Germline loops: CDR1 SGHVS, CDR2 FNYEAQ. This CDR3 comprises 15 residues. The CDR3 nucleotides read TGTGCCAGCAGTCCTACAGGGGCGGGCACCGGGGAGCTGTTTTTT. Translating it yields CASSPTGAGTGELFF.

With respect to this clone: Different DNA sequences within this sample yield the same CDR3. The V and J genes are TRBV2 and TRBJ2-5; D gene unclear. Trimming removed 7 bases at V and 5 bases at J, with 5 bases between. The CDR3 contains 10 residues. The germline V gene encodes CDR1 SNHLY and CDR2 FYNNEI. The CDR3 DNA follows: TGTGCCAGCAATCGGGAGACCCAGTACTTC. Translated: CASNRETQYF.

Here the CDR3 reads CASSIQGAQNTEAFF. CDR3 DNA: TGTGCCAGCAGTATACAGGGGGCCCAGAACACTGAAGCTTTCTTT. This rearrangement joins TRBV2 to TRBJ1-1, with 9 bases that match TRBD1. The CDR3 is made up of 15 amino acids. From germline, CDR1 is SNHLY and CDR2 FYNNEI. V gave up 5 bases and J gave up 1 base; unmatched junction bases: 5.

This CDR3 is CASSLAGLTPYEQYF. CDR3 DNA: TGTGCCAGCAGCTTGGCCGGGCTAACCCCCTACGAGCAGTACTTC. V gene TRBV5-4 combines with J gene TRBJ2-7; D is unclear. The V gene's germline CDR1 is SGHNT and CDR2 YYREEE (reference sequence). With 0 bases removed from V and 2 bases from J, the gap between germline ends came to 12 bases. The CDR3 extends over 15 amino acids.

In its sample, this clone was seen once. Here the CDR3 reads CASSSHGRGSYEQYF. The CDR3 bases are TGTGCCAGCAGCTCCCACGGGCGGGGCTCATACGAGCAGTACTTC. The V and J genes are TRBV6-6 and TRBJ2-7; D might be TRBD2 (6 bases). The length of the CDR3 is 15 residues. Trimming took 6 bases from V and 4 from J, leaving 19 bases between them. Germline V gives CDR1 MNHNY, CDR2 SVGAGI (reference sequence).

As regards this clone: Distinct nucleotide sequences in the sample also encode this CDR3. This chain connects TRBV20-1 to TRBJ1-4; D is uncertain. CDR1 and CDR2 (germline): DFQATT, SNEGSKA (reference sequence). Trimming pared 6 bases from V and 8 bases from J, leaving 10 bases between. The CDR3 has 11 amino acids. The CDR3 DNA sequence: TGCAGTGCCGCCCCGGGGGAAAAACTGTTTTTT. Residues: CSAAPGEKLFF.

This chain connects TRBV28 to TRBJ1-2; no reliable D call. Trimming took 3 bases from V and 7 from J, leaving 15 bases between them. The CDR3 length is 14 residues. CDR1 is MDHEN and CDR2 is SYDVKM in the germline V gene. The CDR3 protein is CASSFMTSFGGYTF. The CDR3 region has the DNA TGTGCCAGCAGTTTCATGACGTCTTTCGGTGGCTACACCTTC.

The chain couples TRBV15 to TRBJ1-5; D not resolved. CDR3 size: 15 residues. Germline CDR1 and CDR2: LNHNV and YYDKDF (reference sequence). Trimming cost V 1 base and J 0 bases, with 7 bases left between them. The chain's CDR3 is CATSRVINSNQPQHF. The CDR3 bases are TGTGCCACCAGCAGAGTCATTAATAGCAATCAGCCCCAGCATTTT.

CDR3 DNA sequence: TGTGCCAGCAGTCCGACAGGCCTAGGGGAGTACTTC. Amino acid sequence: CASSPTGLGEYF. The chain carries TRBV6-5 and TRBJ2-4; the D gene is possibly TRBD1 (6 bases). CDR1 MNHEY and CDR2 SVGAGI come from the germline V gene. This CDR3 spans 12 amino acids. V was clipped by 5 bases and J by 14 bases, with 16 bases between them.

V gene TRBV13 combines with J gene TRBJ2-7, with 9 bases identical to TRBD2. The CDR3 runs 14 residues. CDR1 is PRHDT and CDR2 is FYEKMQ in the germline V gene (reference sequence). Trimming removed 8 bases from V and 9 bases from J; junction bases left unmatched: 14. CDR3 sequence (DNA): TGTGCCAGCCGGAAAAAGGGACTAGCCTGGGCGCAGTACTTC. Its protein product is CASRKKGLAWAQYF.

This sequence joins TRBV28 and TRBJ2-3, with D perhaps matching TRBD2 (6 bases). CDR3 length equals 15 residues. V dropped 2 bases and J dropped 0 bases, with 9 bases sitting between them. Germline CDR1 MDHEN, CDR2 SYDVKM. The CDR3 DNA is TGTGCCAGCAGTTTAGGCGGGACTAGCACAGATACGCAGTATTTT. Translating gives CASSLGGTSTDTQYF.

The rearrangement joins TRBV10-3 to TRBJ2-5, with D hard to call. The J call may not be correct, given that the DNA end is closer to TRBJ2-7. Germline CDR1 and CDR2: ENHRY and SYGVKD. This CDR3 has 11 residues. CDR3 region: CAIRGSYEQYF. In nucleotides, the CDR3 is TGTGCCATCAGGGGAAGCTACGAGCAGTACTTC.

The J gene is TRBJ2-7, the V gene TRBV19, with D possibly called TRBD1 or TRBD2 (5 bases each). Trimming left V 1 base short and J 0 bases short, with 28 bases between. The germline CDR1 and CDR2 sequences are LNHDA and SQIVND (reference sequence). This CDR3 has 21 residues. CDR3 nucleotide sequence: TGTGCCAGTAGTATAGGTTCCGGTAGGGACCCAAGGACCCCTCTCTCCTACGAGCAGTACTTC. Its translation: CASSIGSGRDPRTPLSYEQYF.

The chain recombines TRBV23-1 with TRBJ2-7; the D gene is possibly TRBD1 (5 bases). TRBV23-1 falls under the ORF class, with uncertain function. The V end was cut by 6 bases, the J end by 2 bases, with 11 bases between. This CDR3 is 13 amino acids long. Here the CDR3 DNA reads TGCGCCAGCAGACTTCGCAGGGCCTACGAGCAGTACTTC. This sequence encodes CASRLRRAYEQYF.

The rearrangement links TRBV2 to TRBJ1-5; tentatively, D is TRBD1 (5 bases). The ends were cut back, 0 bases at V and 4 bases at J, with 10 bases in the middle. The CDR3 extends over 15 amino acids. Per the germline V gene, CDR1 is SNHLY and CDR2 is FYNNEI. The CDR3: CASSEAGGRNQPQHF. The CDR3 DNA reads TGTGCCAGCAGTGAAGCGGGGGGTAGGAATCAGCCCCAGCATTTT.

The V call is TRBV19, the J call TRBJ1-4; 9 bases agree with TRBD1. CDR3 length: 16 amino acids. The V segment lost 4 bases and the J segment 10 bases; nucleotides outside the gene matches: 13. The germline V gene encodes CDR1 LNHDA and CDR2 SQIVND (reference sequence). DNA of the CDR3: TGTGCCAGTAGTACTGGGACAGGGCTACCGGGCGCAAAACTGTTTTTT. This codes for CASSTGTGLPGAKLFF.

The chain combines TRBV18 with TRBJ2-1, with 12 bases that match TRBD1. CDR3 length equals 17 residues. The germline V gene has CDR1 KGHSH and CDR2 LQKENI. V lost 2 bases, J lost 8 bases, and 10 bases stayed unmatched. CDR3 loop: CASSPSIGTGGMYEQFF. The CDR3 region has the DNA TGTGCCAGCTCACCATCGATCGGGACAGGGGGCATGTATGAGCAGTTCTTC.

The V gene is TRBV6-1, the J gene TRBJ1-5, with D perhaps TRBD1 (6 bases). Trimming pared 2 bases from V and 3 bases from J, leaving 11 bases between. Germline V CDR1 and CDR2: MNHNS, SASEGT. The CDR3 length is 15 residues. CDR3 region: CASSEPGAPNQPQHF. The CDR3 region has the DNA TGTGCCAGCAGTGAACCGGGGGCCCCCAATCAGCCCCAGCATTTT.

V usage is TRBV7-3 and J usage is TRBJ2-7; perhaps D is TRBD1 or TRBD2 (6 bases each). The ends were cut back, 2 bases at V and 0 bases at J, with 20 bases in the middle. The CDR3 runs 18 residues. Germline loops: CDR1 SGHTA, CDR2 FQGTGA. CDR3 loop: CASSLGGPGNQPSYEQYF. The CDR3 DNA sequence: TGTGCCAGCAGCTTAGGGGGGCCAGGGAACCAACCCTCCTACGAGCAGTACTTC.

This clone was picked up a small number of times. This rearrangement joins TRBV10-3 to TRBJ1-2; no clear D. The CDR3 length is 17 residues. Germline V gene sequence: CDR1 ENHRY, CDR2 SYGVKD. The ends were cut back, 0 bases at V and 8 bases at J, with 22 bases in the middle. The CDR3 DNA follows: TGTGCCATCAGTGAGTCGGGCGTATCGGTCGTACCGTACGGCTACACCTTC. It codes for CAISESGVSVVPYGYTF.